This TCR beta chain originates from a study of T cell clonality in common variable immunodeficiency. This clone has a count of ten or more. Its antigen is not known. Here immunoSEQ multiplex PCR was the method, and the copy in TCRdb shows in-frame clones only, minus some. The sample yields about 52,000 clones, without any singletons. General observations from the study: Authors noted CVID clonality's cause needs subpopulation repertoire sequencing.

Sequences were obtained from peripheral blood mononuclear cells. The origin of this receptor is a person between 18 and 75 years old in good health.

The chain's CDR3 is CAISLGLAQDTQYF. CDR3 DNA (partial): TGTGCCATCAGCCTTGGACTAGCGCAAGATACG. V usage is TRBV10-3 and J usage is TRBJ2-3, with 9 bases fitting TRBD2. Read sequence stops 3 residues before the CDR3 end, and the germline J gene provides the missing end. The CDR3 contains 14 residues. Unmatched junction bases numbered 6, after V lost 6 bases and J lost 5 bases. The germline V gene encodes CDR1 ENHRY and CDR2 SYGVKD.